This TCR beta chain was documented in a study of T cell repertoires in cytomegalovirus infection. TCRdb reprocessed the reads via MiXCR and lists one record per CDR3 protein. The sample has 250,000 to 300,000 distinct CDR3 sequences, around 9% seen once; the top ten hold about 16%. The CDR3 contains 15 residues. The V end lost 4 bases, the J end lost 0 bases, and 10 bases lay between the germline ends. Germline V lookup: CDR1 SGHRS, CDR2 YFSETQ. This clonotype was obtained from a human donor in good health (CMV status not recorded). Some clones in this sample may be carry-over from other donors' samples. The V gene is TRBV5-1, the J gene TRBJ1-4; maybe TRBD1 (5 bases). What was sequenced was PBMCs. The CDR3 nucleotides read TGCGCCAGCAGCGAGCAGGGAGCAACTAATGAAAAACTGTTTTTT. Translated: CASSEQGATNEKLFF.